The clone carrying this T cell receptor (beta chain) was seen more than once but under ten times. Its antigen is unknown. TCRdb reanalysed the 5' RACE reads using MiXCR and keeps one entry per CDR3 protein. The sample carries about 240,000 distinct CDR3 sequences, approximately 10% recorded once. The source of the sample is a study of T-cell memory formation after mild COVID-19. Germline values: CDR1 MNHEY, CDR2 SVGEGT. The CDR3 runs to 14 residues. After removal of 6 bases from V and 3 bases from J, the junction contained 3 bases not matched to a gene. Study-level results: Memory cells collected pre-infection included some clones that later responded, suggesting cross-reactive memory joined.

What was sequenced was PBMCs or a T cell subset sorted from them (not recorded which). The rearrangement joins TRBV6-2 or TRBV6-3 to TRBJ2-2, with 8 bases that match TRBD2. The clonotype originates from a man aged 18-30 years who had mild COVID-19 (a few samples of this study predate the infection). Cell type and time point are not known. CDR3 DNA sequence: TGTGCCAGCAGCGGGGGGGGCCACACCGGGGAGCTGTTTTTT. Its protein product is CASSGGGHTGELFF.